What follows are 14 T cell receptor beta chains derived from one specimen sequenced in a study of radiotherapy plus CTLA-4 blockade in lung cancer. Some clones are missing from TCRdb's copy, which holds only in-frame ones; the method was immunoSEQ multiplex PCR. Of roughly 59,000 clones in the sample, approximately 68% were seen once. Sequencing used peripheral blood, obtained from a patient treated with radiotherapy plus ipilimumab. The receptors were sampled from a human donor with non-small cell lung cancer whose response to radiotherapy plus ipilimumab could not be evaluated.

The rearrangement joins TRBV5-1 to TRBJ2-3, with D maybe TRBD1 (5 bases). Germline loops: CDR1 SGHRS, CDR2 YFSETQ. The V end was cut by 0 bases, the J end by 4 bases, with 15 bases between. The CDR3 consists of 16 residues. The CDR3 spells CASSLEQQGSADTQYF. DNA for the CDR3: TGCGCCAGCAGCTTGGAGCAGCAGGGATCAGCAGATACGCAGTATTTT.

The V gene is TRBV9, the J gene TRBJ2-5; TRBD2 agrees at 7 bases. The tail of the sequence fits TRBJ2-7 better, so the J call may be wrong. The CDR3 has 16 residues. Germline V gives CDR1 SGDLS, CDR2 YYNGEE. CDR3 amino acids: CASSVRPSGSSYEQYF. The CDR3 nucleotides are TGTGCCAGCAGCGTAAGGCCTAGCGGTAGCTCCTACGAGCAGTACTTC.

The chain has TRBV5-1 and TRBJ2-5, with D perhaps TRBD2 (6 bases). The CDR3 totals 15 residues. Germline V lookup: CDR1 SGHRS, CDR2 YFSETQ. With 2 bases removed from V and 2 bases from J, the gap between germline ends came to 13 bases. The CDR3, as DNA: TGCGCCAGCAGCTTCACCGGGACTCCACAAGAGACCCAGTACTTC. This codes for CASSFTGTPQETQYF.

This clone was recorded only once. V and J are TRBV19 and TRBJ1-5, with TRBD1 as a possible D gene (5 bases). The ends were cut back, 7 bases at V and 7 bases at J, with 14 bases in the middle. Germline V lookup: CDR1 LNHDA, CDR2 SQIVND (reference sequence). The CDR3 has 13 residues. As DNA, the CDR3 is TGTGCCAGTAATGCCGGGGGAAGCCAGCCCCAGCATTTT. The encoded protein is CASNAGGSQPQHF.

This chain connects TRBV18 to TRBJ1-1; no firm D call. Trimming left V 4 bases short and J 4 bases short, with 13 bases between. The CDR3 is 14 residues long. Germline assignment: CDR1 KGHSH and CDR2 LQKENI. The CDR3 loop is CASSRDPGSTEAFF. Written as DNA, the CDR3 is TGTGCCAGCTCACGAGATCCGGGGAGCACTGAAGCTTTCTTT.

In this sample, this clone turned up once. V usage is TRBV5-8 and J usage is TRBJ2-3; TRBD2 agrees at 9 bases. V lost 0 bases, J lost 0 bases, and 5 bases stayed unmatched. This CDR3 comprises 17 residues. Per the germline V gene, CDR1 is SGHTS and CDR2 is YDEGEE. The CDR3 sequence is CASSLDATSGSTDTQYF. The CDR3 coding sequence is TGTGCCAGCAGCTTGGACGCAACTAGCGGGAGCACAGATACGCAGTATTTT.

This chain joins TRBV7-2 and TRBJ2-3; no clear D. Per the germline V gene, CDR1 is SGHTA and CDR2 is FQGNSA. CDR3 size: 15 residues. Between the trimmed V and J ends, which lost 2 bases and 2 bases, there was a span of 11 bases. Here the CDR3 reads CASSLRGGVTDTQYF. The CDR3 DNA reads TGTGCCAGCAGCTTACGCGGCGGAGTCACAGATACGCAGTATTTT.

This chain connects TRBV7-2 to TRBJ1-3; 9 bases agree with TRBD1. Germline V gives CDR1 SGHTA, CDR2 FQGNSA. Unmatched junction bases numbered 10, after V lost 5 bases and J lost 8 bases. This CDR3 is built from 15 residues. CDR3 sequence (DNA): TGTGCCAGCAGCCTCCTTCCGGGACAGGGCTACACCATATATTTT. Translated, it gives CASSLLPGQGYTIYF.

The CDR3 coding sequence is TGTGCCAGCAGCTTCGCAGGGGCGAACACCATATATTTT. This sequence encodes CASSFAGANTIYF. This chain joins TRBV5-4 and TRBJ1-3, with a weak D call TRBD1 (6 bases). Germline V lookup: CDR1 SGHNT, CDR2 YYREEE (reference sequence). The CDR3 consists of 13 residues. Trimming took off 2 bases at V and 7 bases at J, with 10 bases between the two ends.

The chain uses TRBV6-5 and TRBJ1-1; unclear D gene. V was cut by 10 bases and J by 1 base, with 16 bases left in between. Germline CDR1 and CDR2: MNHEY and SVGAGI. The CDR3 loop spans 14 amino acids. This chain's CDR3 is CATLQFLKNTEAFF. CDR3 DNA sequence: TGTGCCACCCTACAGTTCCTTAAGAACACTGAAGCTTTCTTT.

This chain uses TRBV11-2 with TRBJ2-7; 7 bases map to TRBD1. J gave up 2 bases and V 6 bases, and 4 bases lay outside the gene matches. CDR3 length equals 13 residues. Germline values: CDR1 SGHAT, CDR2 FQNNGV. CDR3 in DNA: TGTGCCAGCAGAAGCACAGGGGCCTACGAGCAGTACTTC. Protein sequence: CASRSTGAYEQYF.

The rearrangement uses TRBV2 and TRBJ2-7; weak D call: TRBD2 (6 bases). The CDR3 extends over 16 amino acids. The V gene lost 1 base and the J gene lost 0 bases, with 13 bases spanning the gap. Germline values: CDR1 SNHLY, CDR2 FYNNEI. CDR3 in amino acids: CASSEEGRTISYEQYF. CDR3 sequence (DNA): TGTGCCAGCAGTGAAGAAGGGCGGACTATCTCCTACGAGCAGTACTTC.

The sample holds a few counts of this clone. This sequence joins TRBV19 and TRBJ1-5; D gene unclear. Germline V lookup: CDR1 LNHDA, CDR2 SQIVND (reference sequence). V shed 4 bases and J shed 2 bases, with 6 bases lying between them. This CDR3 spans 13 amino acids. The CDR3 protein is CASSTVRNQPQHF. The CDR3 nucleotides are TGTGCCAGTAGTACCGTCCGCAATCAGCCCCAGCATTTT.

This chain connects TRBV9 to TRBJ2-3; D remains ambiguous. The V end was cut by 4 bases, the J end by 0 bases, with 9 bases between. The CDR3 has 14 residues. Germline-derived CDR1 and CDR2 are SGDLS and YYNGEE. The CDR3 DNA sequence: TGTGCCAGCAGCCCGACTTCTAGCACAGATACGCAGTATTTT. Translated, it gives CASSPTSSTDTQYF.